Sequencing of this TCR beta chain was carried out in a study of blood T cell repertoires in COVID-19. Study summary: PBMCs, B-cell-depleted T cells, or T cells were the source of the cDNA or gDNA that made up the material.

The protocol was immunoSEQ multiplex PCR, while the TCRdb copy is restricted to in-frame clones and leaves out a portion. The repertoire holds 57,000 or so clones, less than 80% seen once, with 18% in the top ten. With V trimmed by 4 bases and J by 3 bases, 3 bases remained unmatched. Germline V gene sequence: CDR1 SGHNT, CDR2 YYREEE (reference sequence). The CDR3 covers 14 residues. This sequence joins TRBV5-4 and TRBJ1-2, with 10 nucleotides matching TRBD1. The sequence came from a man in his fifties or sixties with acute or convalescent COVID-19. The source material was peripheral blood. In DNA form, the CDR3 reads TGTGCCAGCAGCCTAGGACAGGGGGACTATGGCTACACCTTC. Its translation: CASSLGQGDYGYTF.